The clone carrying this TCR beta chain was seen more than once but under ten times. Its antigen is unidentified. This entry belongs to a study of CD8+ T cells in alopecia areata. Study observations and caveats: Many expanded lesional clones stayed in scalp and blood while on tofacitinib.

The germline V and J ends were trimmed by 7 bases and 3 bases, with 15 bases remaining between them. Germline CDR1 and CDR2: LNHDA and SQIVND (reference sequence). CDR3 length: 15 amino acids. Treatment indicated: oral pan-JAK inhibitor, 5-10 mg twice daily. Both peripheral blood and punch biopsies of lesional scalp skin were obtained from patients who had alopecia areata. It was cDNA, reverse transcribed from extracted RNA, that served as the sequencing template. Produced via immunoSEQ multiplex PCR; TCRdb's table is partial and in-frame only. This table holds 150,000 or so clones, roughly nine tenths found once.

The sequence was obtained from a human donor with alopecia areata. The material was CD8+ T cells sorted from blood, obtained at week 4, from a patient treated with tofacitinib. The J gene is TRBJ2-2, the V gene TRBV19; the D call may be TRBD1 or TRBD2 (5 bases each). CDR3 protein: CASTHGDGDTGELFF. The CDR3 DNA follows: TGTGCCAGTACCCACGGGGACGGGGACACCGGGGAGCTGTTTTTT.